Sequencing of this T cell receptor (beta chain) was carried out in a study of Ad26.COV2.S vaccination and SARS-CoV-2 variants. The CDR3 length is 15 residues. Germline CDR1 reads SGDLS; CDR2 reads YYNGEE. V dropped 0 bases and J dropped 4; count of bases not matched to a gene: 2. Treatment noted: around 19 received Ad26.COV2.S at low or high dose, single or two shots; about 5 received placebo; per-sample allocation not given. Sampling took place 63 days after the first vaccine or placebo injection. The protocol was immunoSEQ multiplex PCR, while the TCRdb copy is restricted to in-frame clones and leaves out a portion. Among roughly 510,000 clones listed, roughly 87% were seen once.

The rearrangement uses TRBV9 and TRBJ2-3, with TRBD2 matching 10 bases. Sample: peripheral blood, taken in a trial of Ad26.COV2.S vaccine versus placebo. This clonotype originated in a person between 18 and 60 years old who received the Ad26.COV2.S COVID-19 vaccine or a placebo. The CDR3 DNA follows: TGTGCCAGCAGCGTAGGAGCGGGAGGGCCAGATACGCAGTATTTT. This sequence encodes CASSVGAGGPDTQYF.